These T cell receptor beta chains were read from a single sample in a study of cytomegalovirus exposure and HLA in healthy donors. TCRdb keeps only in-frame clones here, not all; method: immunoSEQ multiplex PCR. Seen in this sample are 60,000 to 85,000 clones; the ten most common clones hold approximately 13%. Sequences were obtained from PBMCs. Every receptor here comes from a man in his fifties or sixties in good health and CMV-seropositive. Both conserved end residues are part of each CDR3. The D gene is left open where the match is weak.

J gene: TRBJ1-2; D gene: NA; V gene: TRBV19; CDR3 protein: CASRGSRNYGYTF; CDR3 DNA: TGTGCCAGTAGGGGGAGTCGGAACTATGGCTACACCTTC
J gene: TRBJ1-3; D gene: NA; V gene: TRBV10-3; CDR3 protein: CAISESLGRDGSGNTIYF; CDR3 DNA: TGTGCCATCAGTGAGTCGTTAGGGCGGGACGGCTCTGGAAACACCATATATTTT
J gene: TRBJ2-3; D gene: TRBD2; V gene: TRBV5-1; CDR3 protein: CASSLIAGGNTQYF; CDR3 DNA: TGCGCCAGCAGCTTGATAGCGGGAGGAAATACGCAGTATTTT
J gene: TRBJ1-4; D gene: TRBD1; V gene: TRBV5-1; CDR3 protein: CASSSQGAGEEKLFF; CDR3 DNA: TGCGCCAGCAGTTCTCAGGGGGCGGGCGAAGAAAAACTGTTTTTT
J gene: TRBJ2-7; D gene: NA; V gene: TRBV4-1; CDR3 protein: CASSPPPSANSYEQYF; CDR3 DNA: TGCGCCAGCAGCCCCCCCCCGAGTGCTAACTCCTACGAGCAGTACTTC
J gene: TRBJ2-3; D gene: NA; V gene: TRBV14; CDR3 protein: CASSQGQFTDTQYF; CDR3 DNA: TGTGCCAGCAGCCAAGGACAGTTCACAGATACGCAGTATTTT
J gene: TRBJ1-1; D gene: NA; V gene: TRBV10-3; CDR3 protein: CAISESSRRGNTEAFF; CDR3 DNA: TGTGCCATCAGTGAGTCGAGTCGAAGGGGGAACACTGAAGCTTTCTTT
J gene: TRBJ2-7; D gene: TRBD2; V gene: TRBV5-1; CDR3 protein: CASSLGTSGSGYEQYF; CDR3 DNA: TGCGCCAGCAGCTTAGGGACTAGCGGGAGCGGATACGAGCAGTACTTC
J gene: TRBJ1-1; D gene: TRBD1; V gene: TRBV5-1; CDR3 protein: CASSLSGGAETEAFF; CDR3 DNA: TGCGCCAGCAGCTTATCAGGGGGCGCGGAAACTGAAGCTTTCTTT
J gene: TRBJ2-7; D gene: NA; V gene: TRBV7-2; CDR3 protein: CASSPQSYEQYF; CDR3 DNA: TGTGCCAGCAGCCCCCAGTCCTACGAGCAGTACTTC
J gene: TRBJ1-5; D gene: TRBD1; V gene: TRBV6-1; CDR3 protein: CASKGQGQQPQHF; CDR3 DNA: TGTGCCAGCAAGGGACAGGGGCAGCAGCCCCAGCATTTT
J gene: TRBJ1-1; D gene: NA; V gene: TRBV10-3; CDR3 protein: CAISESGENTEAFF; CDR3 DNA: TGTGCCATCAGTGAGTCCGGAGAGAACACTGAAGCTTTCTTT
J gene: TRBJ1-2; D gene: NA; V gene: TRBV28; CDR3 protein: CASSFQGSYGYTF; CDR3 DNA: TGTGCCAGCAGTTTCCAGGGGAGCTATGGCTACACCTTC
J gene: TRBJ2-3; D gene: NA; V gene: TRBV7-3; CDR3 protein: CASSLGIGGQNTQYF; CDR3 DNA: TGTGCCAGCAGCTTAGGTATAGGCGGTCAAAATACGCAGTATTTT
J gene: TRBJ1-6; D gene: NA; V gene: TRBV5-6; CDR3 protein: CASSWGGYNSPLHF; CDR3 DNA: TGTGCCAGCAGCTGGGGGGGATATAATTCACCCCTCCACTTT
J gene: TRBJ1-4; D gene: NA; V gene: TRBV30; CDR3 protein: CAWEGKGNEKLFF; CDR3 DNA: TGTGCCTGGGAGGGAAAGGGAAATGAAAAACTGTTTTTT
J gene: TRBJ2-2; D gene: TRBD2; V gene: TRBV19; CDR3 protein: CASSLGAGEGTGELFF; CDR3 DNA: TGTGCCAGTAGTCTCGGAGCGGGAGAGGGCACCGGGGAGCTGTTTTTT
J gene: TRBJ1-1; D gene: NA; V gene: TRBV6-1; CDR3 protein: CASSLTGLNTEAFF; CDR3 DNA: TGTGCCAGCAGTTTAACAGGGCTGAACACTGAAGCTTTCTTT
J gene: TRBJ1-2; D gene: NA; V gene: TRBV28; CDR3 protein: CASSLGQIFNYGYTF; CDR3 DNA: TGTGCCAGCAGTCTAGGACAGATTTTTAACTATGGCTACACCTTC
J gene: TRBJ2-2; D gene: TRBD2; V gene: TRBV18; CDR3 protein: CASSASGSSNTGELFF; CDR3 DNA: TGTGCCAGCTCAGCTAGCGGTTCTTCGAACACCGGGGAGCTGTTTTTT
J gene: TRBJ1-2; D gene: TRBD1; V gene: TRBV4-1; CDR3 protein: CASSADRGDNYGYTF; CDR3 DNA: TGCGCCAGCAGCGCCGACAGGGGGGACAACTATGGCTACACCTTC
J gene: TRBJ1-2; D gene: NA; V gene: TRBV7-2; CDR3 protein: CASDPQGGYTF; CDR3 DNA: TGTGCCAGCGACCCGCAGGGCGGCTACACCTTC
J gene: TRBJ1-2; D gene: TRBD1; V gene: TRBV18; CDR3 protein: CASSPGTGHYGYTF; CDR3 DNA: TGTGCCAGCTCACCCGGGACAGGGCACTATGGCTACACCTTC
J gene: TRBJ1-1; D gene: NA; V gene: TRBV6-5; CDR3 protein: CASSYYAGGNTEAFF; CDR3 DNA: TGTGCCAGCAGTTACTACGCGGGGGGGAACACTGAAGCTTTCTTT
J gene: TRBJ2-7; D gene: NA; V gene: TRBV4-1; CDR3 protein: CASSPGGLEQYF; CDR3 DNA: TGCGCCAGCAGTCCAGGTGGCCTCGAGCAGTACTTC
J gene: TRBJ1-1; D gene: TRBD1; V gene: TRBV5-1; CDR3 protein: CASNQQGSTEAFF; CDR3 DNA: TGCGCCAGCAACCAACAGGGGTCCACTGAAGCTTTCTTT
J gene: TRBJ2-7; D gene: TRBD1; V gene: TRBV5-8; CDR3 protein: CASSLVGQGSYEQYF; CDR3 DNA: TGTGCCAGCAGCTTGGTTGGACAGGGATCCTACGAGCAGTACTTC
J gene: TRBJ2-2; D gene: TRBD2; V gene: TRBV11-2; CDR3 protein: CASRLAGGLTGELFF; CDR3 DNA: TGTGCCAGCAGGCTAGCGGGGGGGCTCACCGGGGAGCTGTTTTTT
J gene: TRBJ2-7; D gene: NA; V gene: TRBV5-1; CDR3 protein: CASSPSGEFRYEQYF; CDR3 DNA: TGCGCCAGCAGCCCATCTGGGGAGTTTCGGTACGAGCAGTACTTC
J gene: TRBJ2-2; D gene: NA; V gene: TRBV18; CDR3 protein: CASSPRAPGELFF; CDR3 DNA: TGTGCCAGCTCACCACGGGCCCCCGGGGAGCTGTTTTTT
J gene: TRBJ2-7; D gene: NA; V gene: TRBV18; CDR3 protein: CASSPPGLYEQYF; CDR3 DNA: TGTGCCAGCTCACCACCAGGACTCTACGAGCAGTACTTC
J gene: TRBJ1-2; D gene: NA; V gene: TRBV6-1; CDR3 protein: CASSEGGRGLYGYTF; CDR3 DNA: TGTGCCAGCAGTGAAGGTGGCAGGGGATTATATGGCTACACCTTC
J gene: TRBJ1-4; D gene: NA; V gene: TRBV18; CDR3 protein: CASSPQSIRGPANEKLFF; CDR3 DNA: TGTGCCAGCTCACCTCAATCGATCAGGGGCCCGGCTAATGAAAAACTGTTTTTT
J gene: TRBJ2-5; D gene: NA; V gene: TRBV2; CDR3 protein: CATQDSQETQYF; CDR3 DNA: TGTGCCACACAGGATTCCCAAGAGACCCAGTACTTC
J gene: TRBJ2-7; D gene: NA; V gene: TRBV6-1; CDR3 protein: CASSDTYSYEQYF; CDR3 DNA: TGTGCCAGCAGTGATACCTACTCCTACGAGCAGTACTTC
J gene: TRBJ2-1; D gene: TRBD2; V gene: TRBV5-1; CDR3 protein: CASSLVASGHNEQFF; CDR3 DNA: TGCGCCAGCAGCTTGGTGGCTAGCGGGCACAATGAGCAGTTCTTC
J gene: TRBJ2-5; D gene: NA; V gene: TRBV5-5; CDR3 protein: CASSPWGDEETQYF; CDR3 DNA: TGTGCCAGCAGCCCCTGGGGGGATGAAGAGACCCAGTACTTC
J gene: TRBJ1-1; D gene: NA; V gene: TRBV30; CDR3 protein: CAWKGLTEAFF; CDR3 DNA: TGTGCCTGGAAGGGACTAACTGAAGCTTTCTTT
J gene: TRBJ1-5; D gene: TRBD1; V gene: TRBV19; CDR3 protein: CASTRDRDGPQHF; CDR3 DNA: TGTGCCAGTACCCGGGACAGGGACGGGCCCCAGCATTTT
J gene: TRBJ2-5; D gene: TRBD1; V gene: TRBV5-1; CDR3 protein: CASSWGQQKETQYF; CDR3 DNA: TGCGCCAGCAGCTGGGGACAGCAAAAAGAGACCCAGTACTTC
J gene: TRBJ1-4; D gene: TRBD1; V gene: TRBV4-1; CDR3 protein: CASRPVGTGNEKLFF; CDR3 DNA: TGCGCCAGCAGACCCGTAGGGACAGGTAATGAAAAACTGTTTTTT
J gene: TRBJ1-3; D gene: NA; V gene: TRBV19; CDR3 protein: CASSPLGSTAVNTIYF; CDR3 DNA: TGTGCCAGTAGTCCCTTGGGGTCGACAGCTGTAAACACCATATATTTT